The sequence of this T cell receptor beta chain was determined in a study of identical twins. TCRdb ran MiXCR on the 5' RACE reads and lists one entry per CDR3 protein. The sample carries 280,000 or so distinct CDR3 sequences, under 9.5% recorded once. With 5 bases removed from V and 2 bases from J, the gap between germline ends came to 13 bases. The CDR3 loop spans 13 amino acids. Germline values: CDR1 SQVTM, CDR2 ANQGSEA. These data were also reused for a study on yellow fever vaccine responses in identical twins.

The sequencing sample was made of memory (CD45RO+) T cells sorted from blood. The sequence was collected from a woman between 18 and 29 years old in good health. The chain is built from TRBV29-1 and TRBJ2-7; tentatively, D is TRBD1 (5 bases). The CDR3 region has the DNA TGCAGCGTTACCCAGGGCAGACCCTACGAGCAGTACTTC. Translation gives CSVTQGRPYEQYF.